Sequencing of this T cell receptor beta chain was carried out in a study of type 1 and type 2 diabetes patients. Study context: Participants included type 1 and type 2 diabetes patients plus nondiabetic controls. Magnetic bead positive selection isolated CD4+ or CD8+ T cells from PBMCs.

Study outcomes and limitations: Some expanded clones seen only in T1D might occur in additional T2D or control samples.

PCR was run on genomic DNA. The TCR beta CDR3 region was amplified using 30 forward and 13 reverse primers. One entry per CDR3 protein, called by TCRdb with MiXCR from the multiplex PCR reads. Of fewer than 350,000 distinct CDR3 sequences in the sample, 40% to 50% were seen once. Roughly 9.5 milliliters of peripheral blood were collected from each participant. This CDR3 contains 14 residues. Germline assignment: CDR1 LNHDA and CDR2 SQIVND (reference sequence). V lost 3 bases and J 5 bases, leaving 13 bases between the germline ends. As concerns this clonotype: What it binds is not known.

The specimen sequenced was peripheral blood mononuclear cells (PBMCs). This receptor was obtained from a man younger than 35 with type 2 diabetes. The chain links TRBV19 to TRBJ1-1, with D perhaps matching TRBD1 (5 bases). The DNA for the CDR3 is TGTGCCAGTAGTATTTCGGGGGGACTAACTGAAGCTTTCTTT. The encoded protein is CASSISGGLTEAFF.